This T cell receptor beta chain was retrieved from a study of metastatic and nonmetastatic thyroid tumors. Background on the study: Repertoire comparison spanned blood and tumor or nodule tissue of malignant and benign thyroid patients.

TCRdb re-analyzed the PCR reads using MiXCR. The sample lists some 31,000 clones; 3.5% to 5% were seen once. Among the patients, none had received any treatment before thyroid surgery. Trimming cost V 3 bases and J 2 bases, with 8 bases left between them. Germline CDR1 DFQATT, CDR2 SNEGSKA (reference sequence). The CDR3 sequence is 13 residues long. V and J are TRBV20-1 and TRBJ1-5; the D gene is possibly TRBD1 (5 bases). The specimen sequenced was blood. The receptor was derived from a female donor with papillary thyroid cancer or a benign thyroid nodule (not recorded which). Some clones in this sample may be carry-over from other donors' samples. CDR3 protein: CSASSRGNQPQHF. The CDR3 DNA is TGCAGTGCTAGCAGCAGGGGCAATCAGCCCCAGCATTTT.